The 22 T cell receptor beta chains below all came from one sample that was sequenced in a study of shared clonotypes between healthy human individuals. Generated by immunoSEQ multiplex PCR, the TCRdb table keeps only in-frame clones and is missing some. This sample has fewer than 650,000 clones, with less than 80% found just once. Sequencing was done on a sample of PBMCs. The receptors originated from a woman aged 40 to 50 in good health. Some clones in this sample may be carry-over from other donors' samples.

The rearrangement links TRBV4-3 to TRBJ2-2; 11 nucleotides align to TRBD2. Germline-derived CDR1 and CDR2 are LGHNA and YSLEER. The CDR3 is made up of 15 amino acids. With V trimmed by 5 bases and J by 6 bases, 5 bases remained unmatched. CDR3 DNA: TGCGCCAGCAGCTTTAGCGGGAGGGCTTCCGGGGAGCTGTTTTTT. This gives the protein CASSFSGRASGELFF.

V and J are TRBV13 and TRBJ2-5; D possibly corresponds to TRBD1 (6 bases). This CDR3 is built from 14 residues. V was trimmed by 2 bases and J by 5 bases, leaving 12 bases between them. From germline, CDR1 is PRHDT and CDR2 FYEKMQ (reference sequence). The CDR3 region has the DNA TGTGCCAGCAGCTTATTTGGACAGCGGGAGACCCAGTACTTC. Protein product: CASSLFGQRETQYF.

The chain carries TRBV18 and TRBJ1-2, with D unclear. This CDR3 has 13 residues. Trimming shortened V by 0 bases and J by 7 bases, and 9 bases separated the two germline ends. Germline V lookup: CDR1 KGHSH, CDR2 LQKENI. This chain's CDR3 is CASSPPEKAGYTF. The CDR3 DNA reads TGTGCCAGCTCACCACCAGAAAAGGCTGGCTACACCTTC.

The gene calls are TRBV9 and TRBJ2-2, with 13 bases matching TRBD2. Trimming took 4 bases from V and 5 from J; bases not matched to a gene: 2. The CDR3 is 15 amino acids. Germline assignment: CDR1 SGDLS and CDR2 YYNGEE. This chain's CDR3 is CASSSGLAGTGELFF. The DNA for the CDR3 is TGTGCCAGCAGCTCGGGACTAGCGGGAACCGGGGAGCTGTTTTTT.

CDR3 DNA: TGTGCCAGCAGCTCAGGGACAGGGGGACGGCGGGAGCAGTTCTTC. This translates into CASSSGTGGRREQFF. The V call is TRBV5-6, the J call TRBJ2-1; TRBD1 aligns across 11 bases. The CDR3 covers 15 residues. Losses at the gene ends were 3 bases for V and 10 bases for J; bases not matched to a gene: 9. Germline V gene sequence: CDR1 SGHDT, CDR2 YYEEEE.

This clone showed up just a few times. The V gene is TRBV28, the J gene TRBJ2-2; D uncertain. The CDR3 covers 14 residues. From germline, CDR1 is MDHEN and CDR2 SYDVKM. The V gene lost 7 bases and the J gene lost 1 base, with 10 bases spanning the gap. The CDR3 nucleotides are TGTGCCAGCAAGGAACGGTTGAACACCGGGGAGCTGTTTTTT. The encoded protein is CASKERLNTGELFF.

The genes are TRBV5-4 and TRBJ2-5; 9 positions agree with TRBD2. Germline lookup yields CDR1 SGHNT and CDR2 YYREEE (reference sequence). Germline trimming cut 4 bases from V and 5 bases from J; bases unmatched to any gene: 9. The CDR3 extends over 15 amino acids. The CDR3 region has the DNA TGTGCCAGCAGCCCGCTTAGCGGGAGTTTTGAGACCCAGTACTTC. This translates into CASSPLSGSFETQYF.

Of note for this clone: A far larger clone is a single base away, which makes a read error likely. Other nucleotide sequences from this sample produce the same CDR3. The chain has TRBV30 and TRBJ1-2, with 7 bases aligning to TRBD1. The germline CDR1 and CDR2 sequences are GTSNPN and SVGIG (reference sequence). J gave up 4 bases and V 6 bases, and 11 bases lay outside the gene matches. This CDR3 is 14 amino acids long. The CDR3 DNA is TGTGCCTGTAGACAGGGAGCCCCCTTCTATGGCTACACCTTC. It is translated as CACRQGAPFYGYTF.

The CDR3 nucleotides are TGTGCCAGCACTACGACAGCCATCTACGAGCAGTACTTC. It is translated as CASTTTAIYEQYF. The rearrangement uses TRBV6-1 and TRBJ2-7, with a possible D match to TRBD1 (5 bases). CDR3 length: 13 amino acids. The V gene lost 7 bases and the J gene lost 3 bases, with 13 bases spanning the gap. The germline V gene encodes CDR1 MNHNS and CDR2 SASEGT.

The V and J genes are TRBV28 and TRBJ2-7, with D perhaps matching TRBD1 or TRBD2 (6 bases each). The germline V gene has CDR1 MDHEN and CDR2 SYDVKM. Trimming cost V 6 bases and J 4 bases, with 22 bases left between them. The CDR3 runs 16 residues. This chain's CDR3 is CASRQTGGSIGYEQYF. The CDR3 DNA is TGTGCCAGCAGACAGACCGGGGGCTCGATCGGATACGAGCAGTACTTC.

The V and J genes are TRBV29-1 and TRBJ2-1; unclear D gene. Germline CDR1 reads SQVTM; CDR2 reads ANQGSEA. The CDR3 length is 16 residues. Trimming took off 8 bases at V and 8 bases at J, with 28 bases between the two ends. The CDR3 coding sequence is TGCAGCCTTCGAAAGGGCAGTGCGACTGATATTGATGAGCAGTTCTTC. Translating gives CSLRKGSATDIDEQFF.

This clone has a handful of counts. The chain links TRBV11-2 to TRBJ2-2, with D hard to call. Looked up from germline, CDR1 is SGHAT and CDR2 is FQNNGV. This CDR3 spans 14 amino acids. Trimming removed 1 base at V and 2 bases at J, with 5 bases between. CDR3 sequence (DNA): TGTGCCAGCAGCTTAGGGATTAACACCGGGGAGCTGTTTTTT. It specifies CASSLGINTGELFF. The whole variable domain, remainder taken from reference TRBV11-2 and TRBJ2-2, is EAGVAQSPRYKIIEKRQSVAFWCNPISGHATLYWYQQILGQGPKLLIQFQNNGVVDDSQLPKDRFSAERLKGVDSTLKIQPAKLEDSAVYLCASSLGINTGELFFGEGSRLTVL.

This clone was counted between two and nine times. The chain carries TRBV6-5 and TRBJ1-2, with 10 bases aligning to TRBD1. The CDR3 runs to 14 residues. J gave up 4 bases and V 4 bases, and 3 bases lay outside the gene matches. CDR1 and CDR2 from the germline V gene are MNHEY and SVGAGI. The CDR3 is CASSSRTGGYGYTF. In DNA form, the CDR3 reads TGTGCCAGCAGTTCTCGGACAGGGGGCTATGGCTACACCTTC.

V gene TRBV2 combines with J gene TRBJ2-7; D possibly corresponds to TRBD2 (6 bases). Trimming took off 6 bases at V and 4 bases at J, with 16 bases between the two ends. The CDR3 is 14 amino acids. Germline V gene lookup returns CDR1 SNHLY and CDR2 FYNNEI. This chain's CDR3 is CASSSAGSRYEQYF. The CDR3 DNA follows: TGTGCCAGCAGCTCGGCCGGGAGTAGGTACGAGCAGTACTTC.

This sequence joins TRBV7-3 and TRBJ2-1, with 9 bases aligning to TRBD2. The CDR3 runs 14 residues. After removal of 3 bases from V and 4 bases from J, the junction contained 1 base not matched to a gene. From germline, CDR1 is SGHTA and CDR2 FQGTGA. CDR3: CASSFAGGYNEQFF. Here the CDR3 DNA reads TGTGCCAGCAGCTTCGCGGGAGGGTACAATGAGCAGTTCTTC.

As regards this clone: The identical CDR3 is also encoded by other nucleotide sequences in the sample. The V call is TRBV18, the J call TRBJ2-7; 7 nucleotides match TRBD1. J was trimmed by 2 bases and V by 3 bases; bases with no gene match: 4. Germline V lookup: CDR1 KGHSH, CDR2 LQKENI. CDR3 length equals 14 residues. The CDR3 DNA follows: TGTGCCAGCTCACCGAGGACAGGAGCCTACGAGCAGTACTTC. The encoded protein is CASSPRTGAYEQYF.

In this sample, this clone turned up many times. This sample includes further DNA sequences coding for the same CDR3. The gene calls are TRBV10-3 and TRBJ2-7; tentative D call: TRBD1 (6 bases). Germline CDR1 is ENHRY and CDR2 is SYGVKD. V lost 4 bases and J 2 bases, leaving 18 bases between the germline ends. The CDR3 extends over 16 amino acids. The CDR3 reads CAISAGQGTVTYEQYF. The CDR3 nucleotides are TGTGCCATCAGTGCGGGTCAGGGGACCGTAACCTACGAGCAGTACTTC.

CDR3 region: CASNDNQPQHF. The CDR3 DNA follows: TGTGCCAGCAACGACAATCAGCCCCAGCATTTT. The genes are TRBV6-1 and TRBJ1-5, with D uncertain. CDR1 MNHNS and CDR2 SASEGT come from the germline V gene. Deletions cut 7 bases from V and 3 bases from J, with 4 bases between. The CDR3 covers 11 residues.

There are a few counts of this clone. V and J are TRBV7-8 and TRBJ2-3; TRBD2 matches at 11 bases. The CDR3 totals 15 residues. Germline values: CDR1 SGHVS, CDR2 FQNEAQ. J gave up 0 bases and V 8 bases, and 4 bases lay outside the gene matches. CDR3 in amino acids: CASRLAGGSTDTQYF. The CDR3 DNA reads TGTGCCAGCCGTCTAGCGGGAGGTAGCACAGATACGCAGTATTTT.

In this sample, this clone turned up once. The genes are TRBV6-1 and TRBJ2-5; no definite D call. Per germline, CDR1 MNHNS and CDR2 SASEGT. V was clipped by 6 bases and J by 2 bases, with 16 bases between them. The CDR3 is 15 residues long. CDR3 sequence: CASSTIQGPQETQYF. In DNA form, the CDR3 reads TGTGCCAGCAGCACCATCCAAGGCCCGCAAGAGACCCAGTACTTC.

The CDR3 loop is CASSVSGTSGSETQYF. CDR3 sequence (DNA): TGTGCCAGCAGCGTATCCGGGACTAGCGGGAGTGAAACGCAGTATTTT. J is TRBJ2-3 and V is TRBV7-2, with 14 bases aligning to TRBD2. The ends lost 5 bases at V and 9 bases at J; junction bases unmatched: 10. The CDR3 loop spans 16 amino acids. Per germline, CDR1 SGHTA and CDR2 FQGNSA.

V is TRBV10-3 and J is TRBJ2-2; 10 positions match TRBD1. J gave up 4 bases and V 6 bases, and 5 bases lay outside the gene matches. The CDR3 loop spans 15 amino acids. Germline lookup yields CDR1 ENHRY and CDR2 SYGVKD. This chain's CDR3 is CAISRQGASTGELFF. The CDR3 region has the DNA TGTGCCATCAGCCGACAGGGGGCGAGCACCGGGGAGCTGTTTTTT.